This is a list of T cell receptor beta chains from one sample in a study of regulatory T cells in long-lasting Graves disease. TCRdb called the multiplex PCR reads again in MiXCR, with one record for every CDR3 protein. This sample has 400,000 or so distinct CDR3 sequences, with around 20% found just once. This sample comprised peripheral blood mononuclear cells (PBMCs), obtained when the disease was refractory, from a patient treated with antithyroid drugs. These receptors all stem from a female donor with Graves disease. Both conserved end residues are part of each CDR3. The D gene is left open where the match is weak. Expanded clones are given a class, and other clones once, few, many or no size at all.

D,size,J,V,DNA,CDR3
NA,NA,TRBJ2-7,TRBV9,TGTGCCATCGTTTCTGGGCAGGGGTCCCCCTACGAGCAGTACTTC,CAIVSGQGSPYEQYF
NA,NA,TRBJ2-7,TRBV18,TGTGCCAGCTCACCACGTTTGGCGGCTATGGAGGAGCAGTACTTC,CASSPRLAAMEEQYF
NA,NA,TRBJ2-7,TRBV7-9,TGTGCCAGCAGCTTCGACAGGATCTCCTACGAGCAGTACTTC,CASSFDRISYEQYF
NA,many,TRBJ2-7,TRBV30,TGTGCCTGGAGTGCACAGGGTCACGAGCAGTACTTC,CAWSAQGHEQYF
NA,many,TRBJ1-1,TRBV28,TGTGCCAGCAGTTTCGGGTCACCCCAGAACACTGAAGCTTTCTTT,CASSFGSPQNTEAFF
NA,NA,TRBJ2-5,TRBV20-1,TGCAGCGCTCCGGTCAACGCCCAAGAGACCCAGTACTTC,CSAPVNAQETQYF
NA,few,TRBJ1-1,TRBV4-2,TGTGCCAGCAGCCAAGCAGGGATCACTGAAGCTTTCTTT,CASSQAGITEAFF
NA,many,TRBJ2-7,TRBV7-6,TGTGCCAGCAGCTTAGGGGGCGGCCCCTACGAGCAGTACTTC,CASSLGGGPYEQYF
TRBD1,NA,TRBJ1-2,TRBV18,TGTGCCAGCTCACCACAGGGGGCGAATAACTATGGCTACACCTTC,CASSPQGANNYGYTF
NA,NA,TRBJ1-3,TRBV3-1,TGTGCCAGCAGCCCCGGAAACACCATATATTTT,CASSPGNTIYF
NA,many,TRBJ2-7,TRBV11-2,TGTGCCAGCAGCTTGCTATCCGGGACATCGGTGCGGTACGAGCAGTACTTC,CASSLLSGTSVRYEQYF